Listed here are 8 T cell receptor beta chains from one sample, sequenced in a study of graft-versus-host responses after intestinal transplantation. Clones were sequenced by immunoSEQ multiplex PCR, and TCRdb holds only the in-frame ones, with some missing. The data show around 92,000 clones, roughly 83% seen once. Material: PBMCs, obtained 255 days after intestinal transplant. The receptor source for this set is a human patient who received an intestinal transplant, so some T cells may come from the graft donor.

The chain employs TRBV28 and TRBJ2-1, with TRBD2 as a possible D gene (5 bases). V was shortened by 6 bases and J by 8 bases, with 11 bases between the two germline ends. Germline V gene lookup returns CDR1 MDHEN and CDR2 SYDVKM. The CDR3 totals 12 residues. In nucleotides, the CDR3 is TGTGCCAGCAGCCTGACTATCTATGAGCAGTTCTTC. This codes for CASSLTIYEQFF. The whole variable domain, filled in from reference TRBV28 and TRBJ2-1, reads DVKVTQSSRYLVKRTGEKVFLECVQDMDHENMFWYRQDPGLGLRLIYFSYDVKMKEKGDIPEGYSVSREKKERFSLILESASTNQTSMYLCASSLTIYEQFFGPGTRLTVL.

This chain links TRBV7-8 with TRBJ2-1; a possible D gene is TRBD2 (6 bases). Per germline, CDR1 SGHVS and CDR2 FQNEAQ. This CDR3 is built from 18 residues. The ends were cut back, 5 bases at V and 0 bases at J, with 20 bases in the middle. The CDR3 DNA reads as TGTGCCAGCAGCCTAGGAGGGGTAGCGCCGAGCTCCTACAATGAGCAGTTCTTC. It is translated as CASSLGGVAPSSYNEQFF.

This clone was seen just once. The chain joins TRBV7-9 to TRBJ1-6; D is unclear. V was trimmed by 5 bases and J by 14 bases, leaving 10 bases between them. This CDR3 has 11 amino acids. Germline CDR1 and CDR2: SEHNR and FQNEAQ (reference sequence). CDR3 nucleotides: TGTGCCAGCAGCCCTAGCGGGTCCCTCCACTTT. Residues: CASSPSGSLHF.

The rearrangement uses TRBV13 and TRBJ1-1; D unclear. V was clipped by 7 bases and J by 1 base, with 7 bases between them. This CDR3 is built from 12 residues. Germline V CDR1 and CDR2: PRHDT, FYEKMQ (reference sequence). The CDR3 region is CASTIRNTEAFF. For the CDR3, the DNA is TGTGCCAGCACCATTAGGAACACTGAAGCTTTCTTT.

V usage is TRBV6-5 and J usage is TRBJ2-7; no clear D. V was pared by 9 bases and J by 1 base, with 13 bases between. CDR3 length: 13 amino acids. Germline assignment: CDR1 MNHEY and CDR2 SVGAGI. The CDR3 sequence is CARVNGPSYEQYF. CDR3 nucleotides: TGTGCCAGGGTAAACGGGCCGTCCTACGAGCAGTACTTC.

On this clone itself: Compared with germline, one end of the junction differs, possibly owing to a read error. In the same sample, other DNA sequences code for this CDR3. CDR3 sequence: CASSPRRGTQYF. For the CDR3, the DNA is TGTGCCAGCAGTCCCCGGAGGGGGACCCAATACTTC. The chain has TRBV27 and TRBJ2-5; D tentatively reads TRBD1 or TRBD2 (6 bases each). Germline V gene lookup returns CDR1 MNHEY and CDR2 SMNVEV (reference sequence). This CDR3 is built from 12 residues.

This chain's CDR3 is CASRSTSGGPLNTGELFF. In nucleotides, the CDR3 is TGTGCCAGCAGATCCACTAGCGGGGGCCCCCTAAACACCGGGGAGCTGTTTTTT. V gene TRBV6-4 combines with J gene TRBJ2-2, with 11 bases that match TRBD2. CDR3 length: 18 amino acids. The V segment lost 6 bases and the J segment 2 bases; nucleotides outside the gene matches: 11. Germline V gene data show CDR1 as MRHNA and CDR2 as SNTAGT.

The rearrangement joins TRBV5-1 to TRBJ2-7; D unresolved. The germline gives CDR1 SGHRS, CDR2 YFSETQ. V lost 2 bases and J 0 bases, leaving 15 bases between the germline ends. The CDR3 covers 16 residues. The CDR3, as DNA: TGCGCCAGCAGCTTCTCGCAAGCTTCCCGCTCCTACGAGCAGTACTTC. It encodes CASSFSQASRSYEQYF.